The 17 T cell receptor beta chains below were found in one sample sequenced in a study of shared clonotypes between healthy human individuals (dated by TCRdb to 2020 to 2022). The library was built by means of the immunoSEQ multiplex PCR assay. TCRdb holds this immuneACCESS table with in-frame rearrangements only. Some clones are missing; in checked studies, unresolved V genes explain under half, and the rest has no known cause. This sample holds roughly 2.2 million clones; approximately 93% were observed only once. Together, the top ten hold 0.3% to 0.4% of the sample. The sequenced sample consisted of naive CD4+ T cells from PBMCs. The sample's cell subset or site label is to be understood as: CD45RA+ positively selected. The receptors here all came from a man aged 18 to 30 in good health. Some clones in this sample may be carry-over from other donors' samples.

The genes are TRBV18 and TRBJ2-1; TRBD2 matches at 7 bases. The CDR3 runs to 17 residues. The germline V gene encodes CDR1 KGHSH and CDR2 LQKENI. After removal of 3 bases from V and 4 bases from J, the junction contained 12 bases not matched to a gene. Written as DNA, the CDR3 is TGTGCCAGCTCACCCATAACTAGCGTCGGAAGTTACAATGAGCAGTTCTTC. This encodes CASSPITSVGSYNEQFF.

The chain couples TRBV28 to TRBJ2-3; D is uncertain. The CDR3 consists of 16 residues. CDR1 and CDR2 from the germline V gene are MDHEN and SYDVKM. Trimming removed 2 bases from V and 4 bases from J, with 16 bases in between. DNA for the CDR3: TGTGCCAGCAGTTTACACGGTGACCTCAGAGCAGATACGCAGTATTTT. This codes for CASSLHGDLRADTQYF.

Regarding this clone: Other DNA sequences in this sample translate to the same CDR3. The gene calls are TRBV7-2 and TRBJ2-3; TRBD1 might be the D (5 bases). This CDR3 has 13 residues. Germline CDR1 and CDR2: SGHTA and FQGNSA. The V gene lost 4 bases and the J gene lost 1 base, with 6 bases spanning the gap. The CDR3 region is CASSSQGTDTQYF. In DNA, the CDR3 is TGTGCCAGCAGCTCACAGGGCACAGATACGCAGTATTTT.

In its sample, this clone was seen once. The genes are TRBV10-3 and TRBJ2-7; TRBD1 agrees at 7 bases. Unmatched junction bases numbered 7, after V lost 2 bases and J lost 0 bases. Germline CDR1 and CDR2: ENHRY and SYGVKD. CDR3 length equals 16 residues. CDR3 loop: CAISEHSGQSSYEQYF. Here the CDR3 DNA reads TGTGCCATCAGTGAGCACTCGGGACAGAGCTCCTACGAGCAGTACTTC.

The CDR3 bases are TGCGCCAGCAGCTTGAACGGGGCACTAACCTACAATGAGCAGTTCTTC. Protein sequence: CASSLNGALTYNEQFF. The chain joins TRBV5-1 to TRBJ2-1; possibly TRBD1 or TRBD2 for D (5 bases each). V lost 1 base and J 2 bases, leaving 13 bases between the germline ends. The CDR3 contains 16 residues. CDR1 is SGHRS, CDR2 YFSETQ, per germline. Full variable domain (missing parts from reference TRBV5-1 and TRBJ2-1): KAGVTQTPRYLIKTRGQQVTLSCSPISGHRSVSWYQQTPGQGLQFLFEYFSETQRNKGNFPGRFSGRQFSNSRSEMNVSTLELGDSALYLCASSLNGALTYNEQFFGPGTRLTVL.

The gene calls are TRBV5-1 and TRBJ1-1, with 9 bases lining up with TRBD1. CDR1 is SGHRS and CDR2 is YFSETQ in the germline V gene. After removal of 4 bases from V and 7 bases from J, the junction contained 5 bases not matched to a gene. The CDR3 has 13 residues. This CDR3 is CASSLPTGGEAFF. For the CDR3, the DNA is TGCGCCAGCAGCCTCCCGACAGGGGGTGAAGCTTTCTTT.

V gene TRBV5-1 combines with J gene TRBJ1-2; no reliable D call. V was clipped by 0 bases and J by 4 bases, with 10 bases between them. The CDR3 extends over 14 amino acids. Germline assignment: CDR1 SGHRS and CDR2 YFSETQ. CDR3 loop: CASSLGQPGYGYTF. The CDR3 DNA sequence: TGCGCCAGCAGCTTGGGGCAGCCAGGCTATGGCTACACCTTC.

This clone was seen once. The rearrangement links TRBV7-2 to TRBJ1-3; D unresolved. CDR3 size: 14 residues. CDR1 and CDR2 (germline): SGHTA, FQGNSA. V was shortened by 5 bases and J by 2 bases, with 10 bases between the two germline ends. Here the CDR3 reads CASSPDGPGNTIYF. CDR3 DNA sequence: TGTGCCAGCAGCCCCGATGGGCCTGGAAACACCATATATTTT. Full variable domain (outside the CDR3, taken from reference TRBV7-2 and TRBJ1-3): GAGVSQSPSNKVTEKGKDVELRCDPISGHTALYWYRQSLGQGLEFLIYFQGNSAPDKSGLPSDRFSAERTGGSVSTLTIQRTQQEDSAVYLCASSPDGPGNTIYFGEGSWLTVV.

CDR3 in amino acids: CAGRRDNYEQYF. CDR3 DNA: TGTGCCGGCCGGCGAGATAACTACGAGCAGTACTTC. The V call is TRBV2, the J call TRBJ2-7; D is ambiguous. V dropped 11 bases and J dropped 3 bases, with 14 bases sitting between them. The CDR3 loop spans 12 amino acids. Per germline, CDR1 SNHLY and CDR2 FYNNEI.

The genes are TRBV5-1 and TRBJ1-4; D remains unclear. The V and J ends lost 2 bases and 4 bases respectively, with 12 bases between them. Per the germline V gene, CDR1 is SGHRS and CDR2 is YFSETQ. This CDR3 comprises 15 residues. The CDR3 region has the DNA TGCGCCAGCAGCTTCGCGGCAGACGTTAATGAAAAACTGTTTTTT. As protein: CASSFAADVNEKLFF.

The chain is built from TRBV5-4 and TRBJ2-5; 16 bases agree with TRBD2. The CDR3 covers 18 residues. The ends lost 4 bases at V and 5 bases at J; junction bases unmatched: 11. Germline V gene data show CDR1 as SGHNT and CDR2 as YYREEE (reference sequence). CDR3 nucleotides: TGTGCCAGCAGCCGAACAGGGACTAGCGGGAGGGCGGGTGAGACCCAGTACTTC. Protein sequence: CASSRTGTSGRAGETQYF.

J is TRBJ1-1 and V is TRBV7-9; TRBD1 agrees at 7 bases. Trimming at V came to 0 bases and at J to 7 bases, leaving 8 bases not matched to a gene. The CDR3 runs 15 residues. The germline V gene encodes CDR1 SEHNR and CDR2 FQNEAQ (reference sequence). The CDR3 sequence is CASSLASGGFGEAFF. In nucleotides, the CDR3 is TGTGCCAGCAGCTTAGCTTCAGGGGGTTTCGGTGAAGCTTTCTTT.

This clone was counted only a few times. This sequence joins TRBV25-1 and TRBJ2-2; D is unclear. This CDR3 contains 14 residues. V dropped 1 base and J dropped 1 base, with 4 bases sitting between them. Germline V gives CDR1 MGHDK, CDR2 SYGVNS. The CDR3 DNA reads as TGTGCCAGCAGTGAATTGGGGAACACCGGGGAGCTGTTTTTT. Protein sequence: CASSELGNTGELFF.

The chain has TRBV11-2 and TRBJ1-3, with D tentatively TRBD1 (6 bases). The ends were cut back, 3 bases at V and 4 bases at J, with 13 bases in the middle. The CDR3 consists of 15 residues. Germline V gene lookup returns CDR1 SGHAT and CDR2 FQNNGV. The CDR3 DNA follows: TGTGCCAGCAGCTTCGGGGGGCGTGTAGGAAACACCATATATTTT. Amino acids: CASSFGGRVGNTIYF.

This clone appeared a single time. The chain uses TRBV7-3 and TRBJ2-7, with D possibly called TRBD1 or TRBD2 (6 bases each). The CDR3 length is 15 residues. Germline V gene lookup returns CDR1 SGHTA and CDR2 FQGTGA. The ends were cut back, 5 bases at V and 3 bases at J, with 17 bases in the middle. This CDR3 is CASSPHGGRGYEQYF. The CDR3 nucleotides read TGTGCCAGCAGCCCCCACGGGGGCAGGGGCTACGAGCAGTACTTC.

DNA for the CDR3: TGTGCCAGCTCAGCAACGACAGGGTTGGGTAATGAAAAACTGTTTTTT. It yields the protein CASSATTGLGNEKLFF. This chain joins TRBV18 and TRBJ1-4, with 7 bases matching TRBD1. The junction had 10 bases not matched to a gene; V was cut back by 5 bases and J by 4 bases. Germline loops: CDR1 KGHSH, CDR2 LQKENI. There are 16 residues in the CDR3.

This chain connects TRBV27 to TRBJ1-2; 8 positions agree with TRBD1. The J segment lost 3 bases and the V segment lost 0 bases, leaving 6 bases of the junction unmatched. Germline V gene lookup returns CDR1 MNHEY and CDR2 SMNVEV (reference sequence). This CDR3 is 16 amino acids long. The CDR3: CASSLSAGGIDYGYTF. The CDR3 DNA reads as TGTGCCAGCAGTTTATCGGCAGGGGGCATTGACTATGGCTACACCTTC.